This T cell receptor beta chain derives from a study of blood T cell repertoires in COVID-19. Study summary: Italy, Spain and the United States were the sources of the convalescent and acute COVID-19 samples. The analysed material was cDNA or gDNA that came from T cells, B-cell-depleted T cells, or PBMCs.

In the authors' workflow: Estimates of nucleated cell counts were drawn from the amplification of reference gene primers. Generated by immunoSEQ multiplex PCR, the TCRdb table keeps only in-frame clones and is missing some. That table furnishes V, J and clone size, whereas the DNA furnished D and trimming. Among about 170,000 clones listed, around 85% were seen once. Germline V CDR1 and CDR2: GTSNPN, SVGIG (reference sequence). The length of the CDR3 is 14 residues. The J segment lost 5 bases and the V segment lost 3 bases, leaving 6 bases of the junction unmatched. V is TRBV30 and J is TRBJ1-2; 10 nucleotides line up with TRBD1. Sequencing input: peripheral blood. The sequence was obtained from a human donor with acute or convalescent COVID-19. The donor label of this sample is uncertain. The CDR3 region has the DNA TGTGCCTGGAGAAAATGGGACAGGGGTTATGGCTACACCTTC. Amino acid sequence: CAWRKWDRGYGYTF.